The clone carrying this T cell receptor (beta chain) has a count of ten or more. The antigen remains unidentified. This specimen belongs to a study of response to subunit inactivated influenza vaccine. TCRdb ran MiXCR on the RT-PCR reads and lists one entry per CDR3 protein. The data show 650,000 or so distinct CDR3 sequences, with 12% to 15% seen just once and approximately 7.6% held by the top ten. The study, taken as a whole, reports: Researchers suggested that each seasonal influenza vaccination recruits few new T cells.

The CDR3 covers 13 residues. V shed 3 bases, J shed 9 bases, and the junction held 4 bases outside the gene matches. Germline V CDR1 and CDR2: DFQATT, SNEGSKA (reference sequence). The sequence derives from a man aged 45-60 years who received an inactivated influenza vaccine. This specimen consisted of PBMCs from blood, obtained less than 15 days before vaccination. J is TRBJ2-1 and V is TRBV20-1; 11 positions match TRBD2. For the CDR3, the DNA is TGCAGTGCTAGGACTAGCGGGATTGGTGAGCAGTTCTTC. Its translation: CSARTSGIGEQFF.